This T cell receptor beta chain emerged from a study of CD8 T cells in Susac syndrome. The V segment lost 0 bases and the J segment 7 bases; nucleotides outside the gene matches: 1. CDR3 length: 14 amino acids. Germline CDR1 reads SGHDT; CDR2 reads YYEEEE. When the RNA was reverse transcribed, random hexamers were used with an input of about 0.45 to 1 ug. Using its own MiXCR run on the immunoSEQ multiplex PCR reads, TCRdb lists one record per CDR3 protein. The sample holds about 150,000 distinct CDR3 sequences, approximately 93% seen once. The origin of this receptor is a human donor with multiple sclerosis. The V gene is TRBV5-6, the J gene TRBJ1-6, with 7 bases identical to TRBD1. Material: CD8+ T cells from PBMCs. The CDR3 protein is CASSLGGGNSPLHF. The CDR3 DNA reads TGTGCCAGCAGCTTGGGAGGGGGCAATTCACCCCTCCACTTT.